The T cell receptor beta chain described here comes from a study of regulatory T cells in long-lasting Graves disease. Sample time point: newly diagnosed GD, antithyroid drugs for less than 3 months. The TCR library used RNA extracted from PBMCs. The CDR3 loop spans 19 amino acids. V dropped 0 bases and J dropped 5; count of bases not matched to a gene: 16. This clonotype was found a few times. The authors built TCR beta libraries using iRepertoire HTBI primers and Arm-PCR of CDR3 regions. Each CDR3 protein gets one entry after TCRdb re-called the multiplex PCR reads with MiXCR. This sample yields hundreds of thousands of distinct CDR3 sequences, of which over 12% are seen a single time; under 9% belongs to the top ten. These sequences were also reported in another study, on T cells in Graves' hyperthyroidism and ophthalmopathy.

The input for sequencing was peripheral blood mononuclear cells (PBMCs), taken at new diagnosis, from a patient treated with antithyroid drugs. This sequence originates from a woman aged 40 to 49 with Graves disease. The V and J genes are TRBV12-3 or TRBV12-4 and TRBJ2-1; 7 bases are shared with TRBD2. In nucleotides, the CDR3 is TGTGCCAGCAGTTTAGCCACCTCTAGCGGAGGAGATCCCCACAATGAGCAGTTCTTC. As protein: CASSLATSSGGDPHNEQFF.